What follows is one T cell receptor (beta chain) and its context. The V gene's germline CDR1 is GTSNPN and CDR2 SVGIG (reference sequence). With V trimmed by 8 bases and J by 4 bases, 8 bases remained unmatched. The CDR3 is 14 amino acids. The sample belongs to a study of shared clonotypes between healthy human individuals. The protocol was immunoSEQ multiplex PCR, while the TCRdb copy is restricted to in-frame clones and leaves out a portion. Here the sample spans about 2.4 million clones, under 95% being singletons. This clonotype originated in a man younger than 35 in good health. Some clones in this sample may be carry-over from other donors' samples. The chain uses TRBV30 and TRBJ2-1, with TRBD2 matching 10 bases. Sequenced material: naive CD4+ T cells from PBMCs. As for subset: CD45RA+ positively selected. CDR3 residues: CAQRTAGGYNEQFF. The CDR3 DNA reads as TGTGCCCAGCGAACAGCGGGAGGGTACAATGAGCAGTTCTTC.